Described below is a single TCR beta chain sequence and its context. The antigen is undetermined. Researchers took RNA transcripts and amplified TCR beta CDR3 regions from them. The workflow started with a first-round RT-PCR run with HTBI primers and then moved on to a second-round multiplex PCR. TCRdb recomputed calls from the multiplex PCR reads with MiXCR, one row per CDR3 protein. This table has 450,000 to 600,000 distinct CDR3 sequences, 35% to 45% appearing once. This sample was taken from a study of Graves' ophthalmopathy and Graves' hyperthyroidism. Study in general: Stable hyperthyroidism referred to disease that showed no ophthalmopathy within 18 months of follow-up.

Pregnancy or lactation, uncontrolled infections and other autoimmune diseases were grounds for excluding patients. General observations from the study: Among expanded thyroid clonotypes above 0.001 frequency, most also occurred in blood. Using 13 signatures, a model distinguished ophthalmopathy from stable hyperthyroidism, reaching roughly 90% sensitivity and 81.08% specificity.

The receptor's source is an adult man with Graves' hyperthyroidism. Sequenced sample: peripheral blood or thyroid tissue (not recorded which).

CDR3 sequence: CASAVKLFF. The DNA for the CDR3 is TGTGCCAGCGCCGTGAAGCTGTTTTTT. The V and J genes are TRBV6-6 and TRBJ2-2; unclear D gene. Trimming cost V 8 bases and J 12 bases, with 7 bases left between them. Germline lookup yields CDR1 MNHNY and CDR2 SVGAGI (reference sequence). The CDR3 has 9 residues.